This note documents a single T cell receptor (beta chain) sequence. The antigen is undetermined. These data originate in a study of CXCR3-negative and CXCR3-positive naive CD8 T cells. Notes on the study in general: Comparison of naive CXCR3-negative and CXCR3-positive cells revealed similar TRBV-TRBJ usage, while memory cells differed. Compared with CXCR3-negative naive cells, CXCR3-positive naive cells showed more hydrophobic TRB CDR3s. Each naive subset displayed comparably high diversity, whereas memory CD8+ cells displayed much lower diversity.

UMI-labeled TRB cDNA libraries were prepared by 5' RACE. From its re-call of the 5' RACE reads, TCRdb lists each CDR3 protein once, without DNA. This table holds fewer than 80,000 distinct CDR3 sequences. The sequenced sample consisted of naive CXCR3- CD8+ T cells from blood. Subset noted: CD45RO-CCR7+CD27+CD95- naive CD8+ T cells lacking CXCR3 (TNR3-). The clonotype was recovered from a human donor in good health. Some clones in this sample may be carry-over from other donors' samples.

CDR3 residues: CASSQKAGESYEQYF. The V and J genes are TRBV4-2 and TRBJ2-7; TCRdb outputs TRBD2, but without DNA this stays unchecked. This CDR3 contains 15 residues. Per germline, CDR1 LGHNA and CDR2 YNFKEQ.